One and the same sample provided the 10 T cell receptor beta chains below, sequenced in a study of T cells in Graves' hyperthyroidism and ophthalmopathy. Authors of the study amplified TCR beta CDR3 regions from RNA transcripts. Primed by the HTBI set, a first-round RT-PCR was run on the TCR CDR3. TCRdb re-analysed the multiplex PCR reads in MiXCR, keeping a single row per CDR3 protein. The data show some 300,000 distinct CDR3 sequences, with roughly 15% seen just once and roughly 33% held by the top ten. The specimen was blood. Every receptor here comes from a man aged 25 to 40 with Graves' hyperthyroidism.

This clonotype showed up many times. The chain has TRBV7-3 and TRBJ1-1; D gene ambiguous. Germline CDR1 and CDR2: SGHTA and FQGTGA. Trimming removed 1 base from V and 6 bases from J, with 12 bases in between. The CDR3 spans 14 residues. The CDR3 sequence: CASSLSPARAEAFF. In DNA, the CDR3 is TGTGCCAGCAGCTTAAGCCCAGCCCGCGCTGAAGCTTTCTTT.

The table lists this clonotype with many counts. The chain uses TRBV3-1 and TRBJ2-5; TRBD2 matches 13 bases. This CDR3 comprises 15 residues. V shed 4 bases and J 9 bases; nucleotides not matched to a gene: 8. The germline V gene encodes CDR1 LGHDT and CDR2 YNNKEL (reference sequence). The CDR3 sequence is CASSPPGLAGLAQYF. Written as DNA, the CDR3 is TGTGCCAGCAGCCCGCCGGGACTAGCGGGATTGGCCCAGTACTTC.

The chain has TRBV7-3 and TRBJ2-1, with D possibly TRBD2 on 5 matching bases. CDR1 and CDR2 from the germline V gene are SGHTA and FQGTGA. V was trimmed by 5 bases and J by 5 bases, leaving 16 bases between them. This CDR3 has 15 amino acids. The DNA for the CDR3 is TGTGCCAGCAGCGCCTTGGGCGGAGGAAACAATGAGCAGTTCTTC. Its protein is CASSALGGGNNEQFF.

This clonotype was seen repeatedly, ten times or more. The V gene is TRBV5-1, the J gene TRBJ2-5; 9 positions agree with TRBD2. Germline values: CDR1 SGHRS, CDR2 YFSETQ. The ends lost 4 bases at V and 5 bases at J; junction bases unmatched: 6. This CDR3 region has 14 residues. CDR3 residues: CASSVSGREETQYF. The CDR3 DNA sequence: TGCGCCAGCAGCGTTAGCGGGAGAGAGGAGACCCAGTACTTC.

The CDR3 DNA follows: TGTGCCAGCACCCCCACCCCACCTTACGAGCAGTACTTC. It translates to CASTPTPPYEQYF. The J gene is TRBJ2-7, the V gene TRBV27; no clear D gene. V was shortened by 7 bases and J by 4 bases, with 14 bases between the two germline ends. The germline CDR1 and CDR2 sequences are MNHEY and SMNVEV (reference sequence). CDR3 length: 13 residues.

V and J are TRBV20-1 and TRBJ2-1, with 8 bases that match TRBD2. Germline values: CDR1 DFQATT, CDR2 SNEGSKA (reference sequence). CDR3 length: 17 amino acids. The junction had 21 bases not matched to a gene; V was cut back by 6 bases and J by 8 bases. The CDR3 spells CSAVMGLVQITNDEQFF. CDR3 DNA sequence: TGCAGTGCCGTAATGGGACTAGTGCAAATAACAAACGATGAGCAGTTCTTC.

There are many counts of this clonotype. The J gene is TRBJ2-7, the V gene TRBV12-3 or TRBV12-4; 9 bases fit TRBD2. This CDR3 is built from 15 residues. J was trimmed by 0 bases and V by 5 bases; bases with no gene match: 5. The CDR3 DNA reads TGTGCCAGCAGTCCGAGCGGGAGGAGCTCCTACGAGCAGTACTTC. Its translation is CASSPSGRSSYEQYF.

Concerning this clonotype itself: This may be a read error, as it is one base from a much larger clone. The chain couples TRBV18 to TRBJ1-3; TRBD1 matches at 7 bases. The V gene's germline CDR1 is KGHSH and CDR2 LQKENI. The CDR3 runs to 16 residues. The CDR3 DNA is TGTGCCAGCTCAGATGGACAGGCCGGATCTGGAAACACCGTATATTTT. It yields the protein CASSDGQAGSGNTVYF.

This clonotype was counted a few times. The CDR3 here is CASSNRQSSSYNSPLHF. CDR3 sequence (DNA): TGTGCCAGCAGTAATCGACAGTCTAGCTCCTATAATTCACCCCTCCACTTT. The chain is built from TRBV6-1 and TRBJ1-6; tentatively, D is TRBD1 (5 bases). Germline assignment: CDR1 MNHNS and CDR2 SASEGT. This CDR3 region has 17 residues. V lost 5 bases, J lost 0 bases, and 14 bases lay in between.

The chain is built from TRBV27 and TRBJ2-7; TRBD2 matches 7 bases. Trimming removed 6 bases from V and 5 bases from J; junction bases left unmatched: 10. Per germline, CDR1 MNHEY and CDR2 SMNVEV (reference sequence). This CDR3 has 14 amino acids. In DNA, the CDR3 is TGTGCCAGCAGCCTCAACCCGACTAGCCACGAGCAGTACTTC. Its translation is CASSLNPTSHEQYF.